This TCR beta chain was sequenced for a study of spatial heterogeneity in lung cancer. Background on the study: Detection consistently captured more beta-chain sequences than alpha-chain sequences.

Notes on the study in general: Tracking of tumor mutation counts was seen in expanded intratumoral alpha and beta TCR counts.

CDR1 and CDR2 from the germline V gene are SGHTA and FQGNSA. The V and J ends lost 5 bases and 7 bases respectively, with 15 bases between them. There are 15 residues in the CDR3. Each CDR3 protein is one row after TCRdb ran MiXCR on the 5' RACE reads. In the table there are several thousand distinct CDR3 sequences, approximately 9.3% of which are singletons. The sample's time point: sample taken at primary tumor resection. The donors, 72 patients with untreated early-stage non-small cell lung cancer, provided the samples. Whole RNA, which was extracted from tumor, nontumor lung tissue or frozen PBMC, was sequenced without any cell sorting. Many counts were recorded for this clonotype. Its cognate antigen is unknown.

This sequence originates from a male donor with early-stage non-small cell lung cancer. The chain is built from TRBV7-2 and TRBJ1-6; a weak D match, TRBD1 (5 bases). The starting material was lung tumor tissue, obtained at surgery. The CDR3 is CASSLGALSNSPLHF. Here the CDR3 DNA reads TGTGCCAGCAGCCTCGGGGCCCTTTCGAATTCACCCCTCCACTTT. Looking up the rest from reference TRBV7-2 and TRBJ1-6 gives the full variable domain: GAGVSQSPSNKVTEKGKDVELRCDPISGHTALYWYRQSLGQGLEFLIYFQGNSAPDKSGLPSDRFSAERTGGSVSTLTIQRTQQEDSAVYLCASSLGALSNSPLHFGNGTRLTVT.